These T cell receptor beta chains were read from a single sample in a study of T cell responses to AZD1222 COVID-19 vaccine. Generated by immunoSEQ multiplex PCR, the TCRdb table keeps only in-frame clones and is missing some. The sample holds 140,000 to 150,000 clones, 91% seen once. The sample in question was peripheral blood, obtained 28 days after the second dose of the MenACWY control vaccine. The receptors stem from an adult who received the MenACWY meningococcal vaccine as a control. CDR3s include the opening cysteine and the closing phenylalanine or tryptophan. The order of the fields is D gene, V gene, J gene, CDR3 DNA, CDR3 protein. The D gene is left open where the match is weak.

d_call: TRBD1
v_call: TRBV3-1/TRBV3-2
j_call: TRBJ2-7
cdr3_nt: TGTGCCAGCAGCCAGGGACAGGTGAAGACCAGCGAGCAGTACTTC
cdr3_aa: CASSQGQVKTSEQYF

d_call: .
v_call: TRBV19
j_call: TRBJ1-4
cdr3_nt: TGTGCCAGTAATAGCAACCCAGGAACTAATGAAAAACTGTTTTTT
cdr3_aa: CASNSNPGTNEKLFF

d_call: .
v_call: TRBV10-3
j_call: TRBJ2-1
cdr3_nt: TGTGCCATCAGTGAGTCGGGAACGGGTGGTGAGCAGTTCTTC
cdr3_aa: CAISESGTGGEQFF

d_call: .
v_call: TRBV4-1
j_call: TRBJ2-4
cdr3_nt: TGCGCCAGCAGCCAAGATGGAGGGGCTAGTGTAGCCAAAAACATTCAGTACTTC
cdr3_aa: CASSQDGGASVAKNIQYF

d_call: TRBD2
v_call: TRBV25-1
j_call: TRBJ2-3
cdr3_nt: TGTGCCAGCACCCGGACTAGCGGGGGAGTATATACGCAGTATTTT
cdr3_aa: CASTRTSGGVYTQYF

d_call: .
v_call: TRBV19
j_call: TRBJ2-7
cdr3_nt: TGTGCCAGTAGTATGAGGGGAAGGGGCTACGAGCAGTACTTC
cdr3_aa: CASSMRGRGYEQYF

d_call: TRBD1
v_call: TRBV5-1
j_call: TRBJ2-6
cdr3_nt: TGCGCCAGCGAACTGGGGACAGGCTCATCTGGGGCCAACGTCCTGACTTTC
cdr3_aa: CASELGTGSSGANVLTF

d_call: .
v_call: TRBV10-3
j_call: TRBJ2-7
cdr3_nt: TGTGCCATCAGCCCCGACAGGTACGAGCAGTACTTC
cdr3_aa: CAISPDRYEQYF

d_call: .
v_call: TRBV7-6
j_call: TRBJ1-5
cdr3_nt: TGTGCCAGCAGCGCCATCGGGGGGGAAAGTCAGCCCCAGCATTTT
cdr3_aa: CASSAIGGESQPQHF

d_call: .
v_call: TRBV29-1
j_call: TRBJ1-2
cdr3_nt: TGCAGCGTTGAAGATAAGGGTGGGGGCTACACCTTC
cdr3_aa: CSVEDKGGGYTF

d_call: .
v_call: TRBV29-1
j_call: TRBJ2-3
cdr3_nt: TGCAGCGTTGAAGTGGCAGGGAATACGCAGTATTTT
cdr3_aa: CSVEVAGNTQYF

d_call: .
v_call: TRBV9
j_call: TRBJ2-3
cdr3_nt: TGTGCCAGCAGCGTAGGGGTGGGCGCGGTAAATCGGGATACGCAGTATTTT
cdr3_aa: CASSVGVGAVNRDTQYF

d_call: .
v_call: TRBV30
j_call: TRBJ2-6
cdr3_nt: TGTGCCTGGAGTGTAGGAGCTCCCGGGGCCAACGTCCTGACTTTC
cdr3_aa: CAWSVGAPGANVLTF

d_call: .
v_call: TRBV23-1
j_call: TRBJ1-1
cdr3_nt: TGCGCCAGCAGTCTAAGCCCATTTGAGGGGTTTTCTGAAGCTTTCTTT
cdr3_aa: CASSLSPFEGFSEAFF

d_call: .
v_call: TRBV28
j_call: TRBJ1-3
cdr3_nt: TGTGCCAGCAGTTTGCAAGGGGGTCCGAACACCATATATTTT
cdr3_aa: CASSLQGGPNTIYF

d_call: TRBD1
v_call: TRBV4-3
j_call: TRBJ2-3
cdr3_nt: TGCGCCAGCAGCCAAGCCGGGACAGGGAACGCAGATACGCAGTATTTT
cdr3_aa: CASSQAGTGNADTQYF